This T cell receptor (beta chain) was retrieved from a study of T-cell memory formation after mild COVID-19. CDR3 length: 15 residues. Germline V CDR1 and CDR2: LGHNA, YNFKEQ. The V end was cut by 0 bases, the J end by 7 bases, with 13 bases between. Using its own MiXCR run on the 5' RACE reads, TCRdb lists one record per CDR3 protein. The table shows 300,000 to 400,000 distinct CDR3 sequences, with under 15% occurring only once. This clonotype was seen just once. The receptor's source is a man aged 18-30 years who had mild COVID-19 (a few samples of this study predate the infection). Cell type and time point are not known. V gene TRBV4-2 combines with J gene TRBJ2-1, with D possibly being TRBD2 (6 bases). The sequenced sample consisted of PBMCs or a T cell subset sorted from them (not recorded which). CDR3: CASSQDTLGGNEQFF. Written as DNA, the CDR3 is TGTGCCAGCAGCCAAGACACCCTCGGGGGTAATGAGCAGTTCTTC.